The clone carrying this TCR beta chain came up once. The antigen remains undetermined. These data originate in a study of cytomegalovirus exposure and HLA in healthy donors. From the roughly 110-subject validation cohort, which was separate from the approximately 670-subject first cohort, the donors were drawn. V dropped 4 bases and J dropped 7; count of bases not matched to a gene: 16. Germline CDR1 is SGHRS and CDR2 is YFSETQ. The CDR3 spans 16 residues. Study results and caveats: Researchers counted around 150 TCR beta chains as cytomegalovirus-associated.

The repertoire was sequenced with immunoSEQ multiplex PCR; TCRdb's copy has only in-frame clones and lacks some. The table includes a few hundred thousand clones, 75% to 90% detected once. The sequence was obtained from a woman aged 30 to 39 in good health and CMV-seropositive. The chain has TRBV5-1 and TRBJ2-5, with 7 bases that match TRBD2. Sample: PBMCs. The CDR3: CASSLPPLADKGTQYF. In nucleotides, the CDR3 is TGCGCCAGCAGCCTACCCCCTCTAGCGGATAAGGGGACCCAGTACTTC. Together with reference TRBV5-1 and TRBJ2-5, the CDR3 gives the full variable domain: KAGVTQTPRYLIKTRGQQVTLSCSPISGHRSVSWYQQTPGQGLQFLFEYFSETQRNKGNFPGRFSGRQFSNSRSEMNVSTLELGDSALYLCASSLPPLADKGTQYFGPGTRLLVL.